The rows below give T cell receptor beta chains drawn from one sample of a study of T-cell memory formation after mild COVID-19. TCRdb reprocessed the 5' RACE reads with MiXCR, giving one entry per CDR3 protein. The sample contains 350,000 to 500,000 distinct CDR3 sequences, roughly 20% of which appear only once. What was sequenced was PBMCs or a T cell subset sorted from them (not recorded which). Receptors originate from an adult woman who had mild COVID-19 (a few samples of this study predate the infection). Cell type and time point are not known. Each CDR3 is given with its conserved first and last residue. A D gene is named only where the DNA matches it firmly. Size is omitted from some rows. Given values are once, few, many or a class for expanded clones.

D: TRBD2
V: TRBV28
length: 16
size: -
J: TRBJ2-3
CDR3: CASSSLGLRSTDTQYF
DNA: TGTGCCAGCAGTTCTTTGGGACTACGAAGCACAGATACGCAGTATTTT

D: -
V: TRBV4-3
length: 14
size: -
J: TRBJ2-1
CDR3: CASSQDRGANEQFF
DNA: TGCGCCAGCAGCCAAGATCGGGGTGCCAATGAGCAGTTCTTC

D: -
V: TRBV7-9
length: 8
size: -
J: TRBJ2-5
CDR3: CRLGTQYF
DNA: TGCCGCCTGGGGACCCAGTACTTC

D: TRBD1
V: TRBV12-3/TRBV12-4
length: 15
size: few
J: TRBJ1-4
CDR3: CASSLSTGSNEKLFF
DNA: TGTGCCAGCAGTTTATCGACAGGGTCTAATGAAAAACTGTTTTTT

D: TRBD1
V: TRBV30
length: 13
size: -
J: TRBJ2-7
CDR3: CAWTPDRGYEQYF
DNA: TGTGCCTGGACCCCGGACAGGGGGTACGAGCAGTACTTC

D: -
V: TRBV7-6
length: 16
size: -
J: TRBJ2-1
CDR3: CASGAQVGATYNEQFF
DNA: TGTGCCAGCGGGGCCCAAGTGGGGGCTACCTACAATGAGCAGTTCTTC

D: TRBD2
V: TRBV2
length: 17
size: -
J: TRBJ2-3
CDR3: CARSELGLAGGTDTQYF
DNA: TGTGCCAGAAGTGAATTGGGACTAGCGGGGGGGACGGATACGCAGTATTTT

D: TRBD1
V: TRBV20-1
length: 13
size: -
J: TRBJ2-7
CDR3: CSAPDRPGGEQYF
DNA: TGCAGTGCCCCGGACAGGCCAGGCGGGGAGCAGTACTTC

D: TRBD2
V: TRBV4-3
length: 16
size: -
J: TRBJ2-3
CDR3: CASSPSGSGSADTQYF
DNA: TGCGCCAGCAGCCCCAGCGGGAGTGGATCGGCAGATACGCAGTATTTT

D: TRBD2
V: TRBV7-2
length: 15
size: -
J: TRBJ2-1
CDR3: CASSRRTSGNNEQFF
DNA: TGTGCCAGCAGCCGACGCACTAGCGGGAACAATGAGCAGTTCTTC

D: -
V: TRBV12-3/TRBV12-4
length: 12
size: few
J: TRBJ1-1
CDR3: CASSFTGEEAFF
DNA: TGTGCCAGCAGTTTTACGGGGGAAGAAGCTTTCTTT

D: TRBD1
V: TRBV6-6
length: 17
size: -
J: TRBJ1-6
CDR3: CASSWDTGASYNSPLHF
DNA: TGTGCCAGCAGCTGGGACACAGGGGCCTCCTATAATTCACCCCTCCACTTT

D: -
V: TRBV2
length: 13
size: -
J: TRBJ1-4
CDR3: CASSGRLRSKLFF
DNA: TGTGCCAGCTCGGGACGCTTGCGGAGTAAACTGTTTTTT

D: TRBD1
V: TRBV3-1
length: 15
size: -
J: TRBJ1-1
CDR3: CASSHQTGVGTEAFF
DNA: TGTGCCAGCAGCCACCAGACAGGGGTGGGGACTGAAGCTTTCTTT

D: TRBD2
V: TRBV7-8
length: 16
size: few
J: TRBJ2-1
CDR3: CASSPGRGNSYNEQFF
DNA: TGTGCCAGCAGCCCCGGGCGGGGGAACTCCTACAATGAGCAGTTCTTC

D: -
V: TRBV9
length: 13
size: -
J: TRBJ2-7
CDR3: CASSVSSAAEQYF
DNA: TGTGCCAGCAGCGTATCTTCGGCAGCCGAGCAGTACTTC

D: TRBD1
V: TRBV27
length: 14
size: -
J: TRBJ1-6
CDR3: CASGPGQLNSPLHF
DNA: TGTGCCAGTGGGCCGGGACAGCTAAATTCACCCCTCCACTTT